This TCR beta chain came from a study of early T cells in non-severe SARS-CoV-2 infection. Broader study findings: The matching step, a VDJdb search, favored anti-spike CD8 responses and missed private and CD4 specificities.

Each cDNA molecule carried a unique molecular identifier. Each CDR3 protein gets one entry after TCRdb re-called the 5' RACE reads with MiXCR. Among fewer than 100,000 distinct CDR3 sequences listed, around 13% were seen once. This clonotype came up a few times. The antigen is unknown. Germline V lookup: CDR1 SGHNT, CDR2 YENEEA. The CDR3 contains 12 residues. Germline trimming cut 5 bases from V and 12 bases from J; bases unmatched to any gene: 6. Sequenced: whole blood. The clonotype comes from an adult who was a healthcare worker with PCR-confirmed SARS-CoV-2 infection or an uninfected control (not recorded which). The rearrangement joins TRBV11-3 to TRBJ2-3; TRBD1 matches 9 bases. CDR3 sequence (DNA): TGTGCCAGCAGCCTGGGACAGGGAGTCCAGTATTTT. Residues: CASSLGQGVQYF.